The sequence of this T cell receptor (beta chain) was determined in a study of T cell repertoires in cytomegalovirus infection. For the study at large: Matching HLA type and CMV infection were both indicated by public TCR beta signatures.

TCRdb reprocessed the reads via MiXCR and lists one record per CDR3 protein. Among more than 400,000 distinct CDR3 sequences, around a quarter were seen once, and the ten largest hold about 12%. Comments on this clonotype: The antigen remains unidentified.

Overall study findings and caveats: Cumulative public TCR beta family frequency identified CMV carriers with the relevant HLA. Dominant in the ex vivo response were TCR beta clonotypes restricted by HLA-C and specific for CMV.

The material sequenced was PBMCs. The sequence came from a human donor in good health (CMV status not recorded). Some clones in this sample may be carry-over from other donors' samples.

CDR3 coding DNA: TGTGCCAGCAGCTTAGAGGGGTCACCCTCCTACGAGCAGTACTTC. Its protein product is CASSLEGSPSYEQYF. This chain uses TRBV7-3 with TRBJ2-7; D could derive from TRBD1 or TRBD2 (5 bases each). The CDR3 runs 15 residues. The germline V gene encodes CDR1 SGHTA and CDR2 FQGTGA. V dropped 2 bases and J dropped 0 bases, with 11 bases sitting between them. The variable domain in full, completed from reference TRBV7-3 and TRBJ2-7, reads GAGVSQTPSNKVTEKGKYVELRCDPISGHTALYWYRQSLGQGPEFLIYFQGTGAADDSGLPNDRFFAVRPEGSVSTLKIQRTERGDSAVYLCASSLEGSPSYEQYFGPGTRLTVT.